This entry lists 17 T cell receptor beta chains sequenced from one sample in a study of T-cell memory formation after mild COVID-19. TCRdb re-derived calls from the 5' RACE reads in MiXCR, one entry per CDR3 protein. The data contain 500,000 to 600,000 distinct CDR3 sequences, roughly 18% of them singletons. Sequencing was performed on PBMCs or a T cell subset sorted from them (not recorded which). These receptors originate from an adult woman who had mild COVID-19 (a few samples of this study predate the infection). Cell type and time point are not known.

This clonotype was observed a few times. The rearrangement links TRBV6-2 or TRBV6-3 to TRBJ1-5; D is perhaps TRBD1 (6 bases). CDR1 MNHEY and CDR2 SVGEGT come from the germline V gene. There are 15 residues in the CDR3. V lost 2 bases and J lost 4, with 12 bases in between. This CDR3 is CASSYTNRVNQPQHF. CDR3 coding DNA: TGTGCCAGCAGTTACACAAACAGGGTGAATCAGCCCCAGCATTTT.

The rearrangement links TRBV7-2 to TRBJ1-2; unclear D gene. V was cut by 3 bases and J by 3 bases, with 5 bases left in between. This CDR3 is 12 amino acids long. Germline CDR1 SGHTA, CDR2 FQGNSA. The CDR3 spells CASSLRYYGYTF. The DNA of the CDR3 is TGTGCCAGCAGCTTGCGATACTATGGCTACACCTTC.

This clonotype was found a few times. The chain is built from TRBV18 and TRBJ2-7; 7 bases map to TRBD1. Germline V gene lookup returns CDR1 KGHSH and CDR2 LQKENI. CDR3 length equals 17 residues. The V gene end was trimmed by 3 bases and the J gene end by 5 bases; junction bases not matched to a gene: 16. This chain's CDR3 is CASSPLTGTNSPHEQYF. CDR3 sequence (DNA): TGTGCCAGCTCACCCCTGACAGGGACGAACTCCCCCCACGAGCAGTACTTC.

The CDR3 bases are TGTGCCAGCAGCTTAGCCGAGAGCACTGAAGCTTTCTTT. Its protein is CASSLAESTEAFF. The chain has TRBV7-2 and TRBJ1-1; D gene ambiguous. The CDR3 length is 13 residues. Germline V gives CDR1 SGHTA, CDR2 FQGNSA. V was cut by 0 bases and J by 4 bases, with 6 bases left in between.

The chain uses TRBV3-1 and TRBJ2-2; 12 nucleotides match TRBD2. The ends lost 4 bases at V and 2 bases at J; junction bases unmatched: 5. The CDR3 totals 17 residues. CDR1 LGHDT and CDR2 YNNKEL come from the germline V gene (reference sequence). CDR3 DNA sequence: TGTGCCAGCAGCCGAGGACTAGCGGGGCGCAACACCGGGGAGCTGTTTTTT. Its translation is CASSRGLAGRNTGELFF.

Ten or more counts support this clonotype. CDR3 in amino acids: CASSHPASLSDTQYF. The CDR3, as DNA: TGTGCCAGCAGCCACCCTGCATCCCTCTCGGATACGCAGTATTTT. J is TRBJ2-3 and V is TRBV7-2; D remains unclear. Germline CDR1 reads SGHTA; CDR2 reads FQGNSA. Trimming took off 5 bases at V and 6 bases at J, with 18 bases between the two ends. This CDR3 has 15 amino acids.

This sequence joins TRBV5-5 and TRBJ1-4; D is ambiguous. CDR1 and CDR2 from the germline V gene are SGHKS and YYEKEE (reference sequence). The CDR3 spans 16 residues. Trimming removed 2 bases from V and 0 bases from J, with 11 bases in between. In nucleotides, the CDR3 is TGTGCCAGCAGCTTCTTTCATGGGGCAACTAATGAAAAACTGTTTTTT. This encodes CASSFFHGATNEKLFF.

This rearrangement joins TRBV18 to TRBJ2-3, with D unresolved. CDR3 length: 15 residues. Per germline, CDR1 KGHSH and CDR2 LQKENI. V lost 3 bases to trimming and J lost 1 base, with 11 bases between them. The CDR3 DNA is TGTGCCAGCTCACCTACCCGATCCGGCACAGATACGCAGTATTTT. The encoded protein is CASSPTRSGTDTQYF. Full variable domain (outside the CDR3, taken from reference TRBV18 and TRBJ2-3): NAGVMQNPRHLVRRRGQEARLRCSPMKGHSHVYWYRQLPEEGLKFMVYLQKENIIDESGMPKERFSAEFPKEGPSILRIQQVVRGDSAAYFCASSPTRSGTDTQYFGPGTRLTVL.

The V and J genes are TRBV10-3 and TRBJ1-4; D remains unclear. Germline V lookup: CDR1 ENHRY, CDR2 SYGVKD. The CDR3 contains 15 residues. Deletions cut 0 bases from V and 7 bases from J, with 12 bases between. CDR3 sequence: CAISESKGIGEKLFF. CDR3 nucleotide sequence: TGTGCCATCAGTGAGTCAAAAGGGATTGGTGAAAAACTGTTTTTT.

The chain is built from TRBV7-7 and TRBJ2-5, with D possibly being TRBD2 (5 bases). The CDR3 spans 15 residues. Per the germline V gene, CDR1 is SSHAT and CDR2 is FNYEAQ (reference sequence). V was shortened by 6 bases and J by 1 base, with 15 bases between the two germline ends. The DNA of the CDR3 is TGTGCCAGCAGTAAGACGTCCGGGGTCCAAGAGACCCAGTACTTC. Its translation: CASSKTSGVQETQYF.

This clonotype has only a few counts. This chain connects TRBV3-1 to TRBJ2-7, with 10 positions matching TRBD1. J gave up 5 bases and V 6 bases, and 7 bases lay outside the gene matches. The CDR3 loop spans 14 amino acids. Germline loops: CDR1 LGHDT, CDR2 YNNKEL (reference sequence). The CDR3 is CASSRQGAIDEQYF. CDR3 in DNA: TGTGCCAGCAGTCGACAGGGGGCAATTGACGAGCAGTACTTC.

The rearrangement joins TRBV12-3 or TRBV12-4 to TRBJ2-7; 8 positions agree with TRBD1. The CDR3 runs 16 residues. V shed 3 bases, J shed 1 base, and the junction held 8 bases outside the gene matches. The CDR3 DNA sequence: TGTGCCAGCAGTTTGTATCCGACAGGGGTGTCCTACGAGCAGTACTTC. This gives the protein CASSLYPTGVSYEQYF.

The V and J genes are TRBV20-1 and TRBJ1-1; possible D gene TRBD1, 6 bases. The CDR3 is 14 amino acids. Germline V gene sequence: CDR1 DFQATT, CDR2 SNEGSKA (reference sequence). Trimming took 3 bases from V and 2 from J, leaving 13 bases between them. CDR3 in DNA: TGCAGTGCTAGGGGAGGGGGTCTTAACACTGAAGCTTTCTTT. Protein: CSARGGGLNTEAFF.

V is TRBV11-1 and J is TRBJ1-1; perhaps TRBD1 as D (6 bases). Between the trimmed V and J ends, which lost 4 bases and 5 bases, there was a span of 23 bases. This CDR3 region has 17 residues. CDR1 is SGHAT and CDR2 is FQDESV in the germline V gene (reference sequence). The CDR3 region has the DNA TGTGCCAGCAGCTCCTATGTACAGGGTGCCCTTGATACTGAAGCTTTCTTT. Residues: CASSSYVQGALDTEAFF.

This chain joins TRBV19 and TRBJ1-5; D perhaps matches TRBD1 (5 bases). This CDR3 spans 13 amino acids. Germline values: CDR1 LNHDA, CDR2 SQIVND (reference sequence). V lost 5 bases to trimming and J lost 7 bases, with 12 bases between them. CDR3 coding DNA: TGTGCCAGTAGTCAGGGAGGCCACCAGCCCCAGCATTTT. Protein: CASSQGGHQPQHF.

CDR3 nucleotide sequence: TGTGCCAGCAGCGGGACTAGCGGGAGGGCCGTAGAGCAGTACTTC. Protein sequence: CASSGTSGRAVEQYF. The chain carries TRBV7-9 and TRBJ2-7, with TRBD2 matching 16 bases. Trimming cost V 5 bases and J 7 bases; bases outside gene matches: 5. The germline V gene has CDR1 SEHNR and CDR2 FQNEAQ (reference sequence). The CDR3 consists of 15 residues.

The rearrangement links TRBV15 to TRBJ1-1, with 7 nucleotides matching TRBD1. The CDR3 sequence is 13 residues long. Looked up from germline, CDR1 is LNHNV and CDR2 is YYDKDF (reference sequence). Trimming cost V 1 base and J 7 bases; bases outside gene matches: 3. The CDR3 DNA reads TGTGCCACCAGCAGAGTACAGGGGATTGAAGCTTTCTTT. It encodes CATSRVQGIEAFF. The full variable domain, with the rest looked up from reference TRBV15 and TRBJ1-1, is DAMVIQNPRYQVTQFGKPVTLSCSQTLNHNVMYWYQQKSSQAPKLLFHYYDKDFNNEADTPDNFQSRRPNTSFCFLDIRSPGLGDTAMYLCATSRVQGIEAFFGQGTRLTVV.